Presented here are 18 T cell receptor beta chains from one specimen sequenced in a study of cytomegalovirus exposure and HLA in healthy donors. Primers for the PCR totalled 60 Vbeta and 13 Jbeta. Generated by immunoSEQ multiplex PCR, the TCRdb table keeps only in-frame clones and is missing some. The table records around 220,000 clones, 70% to 80% of them present only once. The specimen sequenced was PBMCs. The receptors stem from a woman younger than 45 in good health and CMV-seronegative.

The table lists this clone with a few counts. This rearrangement joins TRBV6-1 to TRBJ2-3; 12 bases agree with TRBD2. This CDR3 is built from 15 residues. V trimming: 2 bases; J trimming: 4 bases; junction bases outside the gene matches: 1. Per germline, CDR1 MNHNS and CDR2 SASEGT. CDR3 region: CASSELAGGPDTQYF. CDR3 nucleotides: TGTGCCAGCAGTGAACTAGCGGGGGGGCCAGATACGCAGTATTTT.

This clone appeared a few times. The DNA for the CDR3 is TGTGCCTGGGGTCCCTTAGCGGGAGGGAAGTATGAGCAGTTCTTC. It specifies CAWGPLAGGKYEQFF. The rearrangement joins TRBV30 to TRBJ2-1; 11 nucleotides match TRBD2. V was pared by 5 bases and J by 8 bases, with 11 bases of the junction left unmatched. The CDR3 is made up of 15 amino acids. Per the germline V gene, CDR1 is GTSNPN and CDR2 is SVGIG (reference sequence).

On this clone itself: This could be a read error, since a much larger clone is one nucleotide away. V is TRBV29-1 and J is TRBJ2-7, with 9 bases fitting TRBD2. Per the germline V gene, CDR1 is SQVTM and CDR2 is ANQGSEA. This CDR3 has 11 residues. V was pared by 7 bases and J by 4 bases, with 2 bases of the junction left unmatched. The CDR3 DNA sequence: TGCAGCGGGACTAGCGAATACGAGCAGTACTTC. As protein: CSGTSEYEQYF.

The table lists this clone with a few counts. The chain carries TRBV6-5 and TRBJ1-1; the D is unclear. CDR3 size: 14 residues. V was pared by 2 bases and J by 9 bases, with 16 bases between. The germline CDR1 and CDR2 sequences are MNHEY and SVGAGI. The CDR3 loop is CASSYAQYHRKAFF. The CDR3 nucleotides read TGTGCCAGCAGTTACGCTCAGTACCACCGAAAAGCTTTCTTT.

The rearrangement uses TRBV11-1 and TRBJ2-7; 11 bases map to TRBD2. This CDR3 comprises 16 residues. The trim removed 5 bases at V and 2 bases at J, leaving 8 bases unmatched. CDR1 is SGHAT and CDR2 is FQDESV in the germline V gene (reference sequence). CDR3 coding DNA: TGTGCCAGCAGCCTCGTTGGGACTAGCGGAACCTACGAGCAGTACTTC. Encoded protein: CASSLVGTSGTYEQYF.

The V and J genes are TRBV5-6 and TRBJ1-1; perhaps TRBD1 as D (6 bases). The CDR3 sequence is 14 residues long. V lost 4 bases, J lost 0 bases, and 10 bases lay in between. Germline lookup yields CDR1 SGHDT and CDR2 YYEEEE. The CDR3 spells CASSVAGVNTEAFF. Written as DNA, the CDR3 is TGTGCCAGCAGCGTGGCAGGGGTGAACACTGAAGCTTTCTTT. Complete variable domain (other parts from reference TRBV5-6 and TRBJ1-1): DAGVTQSPTHLIKTRGQQVTLRCSPKSGHDTVSWYQQALGQGPQFIFQYYEEEERQRGNFPDRFSGHQFPNYSSELNVNALLLGDSALYLCASSVAGVNTEAFFGQGTRLTVV.

The chain is built from TRBV27 and TRBJ1-4, with 8 bases fitting TRBD1. The junction had 8 bases not matched to a gene; V was cut back by 6 bases and J by 8 bases. Germline CDR1 and CDR2: MNHEY and SMNVEV (reference sequence). The CDR3 is made up of 14 amino acids. The CDR3 bases are TGTGCCAGCAGCCCCCACAGGGGGGACGAAAAACTGTTTTTT. It translates to CASSPHRGDEKLFF. Based on the CDR3 plus reference TRBV27 and TRBJ1-4, the full variable domain is EAQVTQNPRYLITVTGKKLTVTCSQNMNHEYMSWYRQDPGLGLRQIYYSMNVEVTDKGDVPEGYKVSRKEKRNFPLILESPSPNQTSLYFCASSPHRGDEKLFFGSGTQLSVL.

The rearrangement joins TRBV7-2 to TRBJ2-1; D might be TRBD2 (6 bases). This CDR3 region has 16 residues. Germline CDR1 reads SGHTA; CDR2 reads FQGNSA. The V gene lost 0 bases and the J gene lost 6 bases, with 15 bases spanning the gap. CDR3 loop: CASSLASTSMSNEQFF. CDR3 coding DNA: TGTGCCAGCAGCTTAGCCTCGACTAGTATGAGCAATGAGCAGTTCTTC.

The V call is TRBV5-1, the J call TRBJ1-4; tentatively, D is TRBD1 (5 bases). V lost 1 base to trimming and J lost 7 bases, with 14 bases between them. This CDR3 is built from 15 residues. The germline gives CDR1 SGHRS, CDR2 YFSETQ. The CDR3 nucleotides read TGCGCCAGCAGCTTGACCCCGGGACTCCTTGAAAAACTGTTTTTT. Amino acid sequence: CASSLTPGLLEKLFF.

Turning to this clone: At one end, the junction sequence differs from germline, possibly due to a read error. The chain has TRBV6-1 and TRBJ1-6; 8 bases are shared with TRBD1. Looked up from germline, CDR1 is MNHNS and CDR2 is SASEGT. The CDR3 consists of 15 residues. This CDR3 is CASIGGTGLNSPLNF. As DNA, the CDR3 is TGTGCCAGCATCGGGGGGACAGGCCTTAATTCACCCCTCAACTTT.

The chain combines TRBV7-2 with TRBJ2-5; weak D call: TRBD2 (5 bases). V was clipped by 5 bases and J by 2 bases, with 12 bases between them. There are 14 residues in the CDR3. Germline V lookup: CDR1 SGHTA, CDR2 FQGNSA. CDR3 sequence (DNA): TGTGCCAGCAGCAAGTCCCGGAGGCAAGAGACCCAGTACTTC. Amino acid sequence: CASSKSRRQETQYF. Full variable domain (rest looked up from reference TRBV7-2 and TRBJ2-5): GAGVSQSPSNKVTEKGKDVELRCDPISGHTALYWYRQSLGQGLEFLIYFQGNSAPDKSGLPSDRFSAERTGGSVSTLTIQRTQQEDSAVYLCASSKSRRQETQYFGPGTRLLVL.

The J gene is TRBJ1-1, the V gene TRBV10-3; D might be TRBD1 (6 bases). Trimming pared 4 bases from V and 6 bases from J, leaving 15 bases between. Per germline, CDR1 ENHRY and CDR2 SYGVKD. This CDR3 region has 14 residues. The DNA of the CDR3 is TGTGCCATCAGTGCAAGACAGGAGTCGGCTGAAGCTTTCTTT. Translating it yields CAISARQESAEAFF.

This clone was seen a single time. The CDR3 DNA reads as TGCAGTGCCAGGACAAGTTATGGCTACACCTTC. Translating gives CSARTSYGYTF. This sequence joins TRBV20-1 and TRBJ1-2; tentatively, D is TRBD1 (5 bases). V was trimmed by 6 bases and J by 5 bases, leaving 10 bases between them. CDR1 is DFQATT, CDR2 SNEGSKA, per germline (reference sequence). This CDR3 is 11 amino acids long.

This clone occurred a few times. The V call is TRBV7-8, the J call TRBJ2-1; weak D call: TRBD2 (6 bases). The V gene lost 3 bases and the J gene lost 3 bases, with 12 bases spanning the gap. CDR1 and CDR2 (germline): SGHVS, FQNEAQ. CDR3 length: 15 residues. CDR3 loop: CASSFSSGYYNEQFF. The CDR3 coding sequence is TGTGCCAGCAGCTTTAGTAGCGGATACTACAATGAGCAGTTCTTC.

The V gene is TRBV6-5, the J gene TRBJ1-2, with D tentatively TRBD1 (5 bases). The CDR3 has 16 residues. V lost 0 bases, J lost 0 bases, and 11 bases lay in between. CDR1 MNHEY and CDR2 SVGAGI come from the germline V gene. In DNA, the CDR3 is TGTGCCAGCAGTTACTCGACGGGACTATCTAACTATGGCTACACCTTC. It encodes CASSYSTGLSNYGYTF.

V gene TRBV5-4 combines with J gene TRBJ2-2, with D unresolved. CDR3 length equals 15 residues. CDR1 SGHNT and CDR2 YYREEE come from the germline V gene (reference sequence). V was shortened by 0 bases and J by 6 bases, with 12 bases between the two germline ends. CDR3 DNA sequence: TGTGCCAGCAGCTTGGAGGTCGGGTATGCCGGGGAGCTGTTTTTT. Translation gives CASSLEVGYAGELFF.

The rearrangement joins TRBV30 to TRBJ2-7; D unresolved. This CDR3 is built from 12 residues. The germline gives CDR1 GTSNPN, CDR2 SVGIG (reference sequence). The V end lost 0 bases, the J end lost 4 bases, and 7 bases lay between the germline ends. CDR3 nucleotide sequence: TGTGCCTGGAGTGTACTTCGGTACGAGCAGTACTTC. It specifies CAWSVLRYEQYF.

The chain employs TRBV27 and TRBJ1-1; TRBD1 is a possible D gene (5 bases). Germline V gene data show CDR1 as MNHEY and CDR2 as SMNVEV (reference sequence). The CDR3 is 16 residues long. V gave up 5 bases and J gave up 0 bases, with 16 bases separating them. CDR3 sequence reads: CASSLFMGQMNTEAFF. In nucleotides, the CDR3 is TGTGCCAGCAGTCTCTTTATGGGGCAGATGAACACTGAAGCTTTCTTT.